The following is a T cell receptor beta chain sequence with its context. Some clones are missing from TCRdb's copy, which holds only in-frame ones; the method was immunoSEQ multiplex PCR. Of 450,000 or so clones listed, roughly 90% were seen once; the top ten hold roughly 0.78%. This sample stems from a study of blood T cell repertoires in COVID-19. Study-wide context: Sites in the United States, Italy and Spain provided acute and convalescent COVID-19 samples. T cells, B-cell-depleted T cells, or PBMCs supplied cDNA or gDNA.

The receptor comes from a man aged 18-30 years with COVID-19, enrolled during active disease. Source material: peripheral blood.

CDR3 DNA: TGTGCCAGCAGTATCCGACAGTTCTACGAGCAGTACTTC. Amino acids: CASSIRQFYEQYF. The chain joins TRBV2 to TRBJ2-7, with D perhaps TRBD1 (5 bases). Trimming shortened V by 5 bases and J by 3 bases, and 11 bases separated the two germline ends. CDR3 length: 13 residues. Germline CDR1 SNHLY, CDR2 FYNNEI.